Shown below are 8 T cell receptor beta chains from a single sample sequenced in a study of CD8 T cells in Susac syndrome (dated by TCRdb to between 2018 and 2021). Receptor amplification or capture employed the immunoSEQ multiplex PCR assay. RNA was extracted with the RNeasy kit and about 0.45 to 1 ug was reverse transcribed using random hexamers. The public reads were reanalyzed by TCRdb: fastp trimming at Q25, MiXCR alignment, in-frame beta chains only. Each entry merges the rows of one CDR3 protein and shows their most common DNA and genes. Within this sample are a few hundred thousand distinct CDR3 sequences, with over 75% of them counted one time only. The top ten clones comprise 0.21% of the sample. The source material was CD8+ T cells from PBMCs. These receptors all stem from a human donor with multiple sclerosis.

The chain employs TRBV12-3 or TRBV12-4 and TRBJ1-5; D is undetermined. Trimming removed 7 bases from V and 5 bases from J, with 21 bases in between. CDR3 length: 16 amino acids. The CDR3 here is CASTPLYPGVDQPQHF. CDR3 nucleotide sequence: TGTGCCAGCACCCCACTCTACCCCGGAGTGGATCAGCCCCAGCATTTT.

V and J are TRBV28 and TRBJ1-1, with D uncertain. Trimming shortened V by 5 bases and J by 5 bases, and 9 bases separated the two germline ends. The CDR3 extends over 12 amino acids. Germline-derived CDR1 and CDR2 are MDHEN and SYDVKM. The CDR3: CASSNSPTEAFF. In DNA form, the CDR3 reads TGTGCCAGCAGTAATTCACCTACTGAAGCTTTCTTT. Full variable domain (missing parts from reference TRBV28 and TRBJ1-1): DVKVTQSSRYLVKRTGEKVFLECVQDMDHENMFWYRQDPGLGLRLIYFSYDVKMKEKGDIPEGYSVSREKKERFSLILESASTNQTSMYLCASSNSPTEAFFGQGTRLTVV.

This clonotype was detected only once. This chain joins TRBV25-1 and TRBJ2-5, with 9 bases that match TRBD1. CDR3 length equals 16 residues. The J segment lost 1 base and the V segment lost 6 bases, leaving 9 bases of the junction unmatched. Germline V CDR1 and CDR2: MGHDK, SYGVNS. The CDR3 sequence: CASRGGTGFPQETQYF. The CDR3 nucleotides are TGTGCCAGCAGGGGGGGGACAGGGTTTCCCCAAGAGACCCAGTACTTC. The full variable domain, its missing parts supplied by reference TRBV25-1 and TRBJ2-5, is EADIYQTPRYLVIGTGKKITLECSQTMGHDKMYWYQQDPGMELHLIHYSYGVNSTEKGDLSSESTVSRIRTEHFPLTLESARPSHTSQYLCASRGGTGFPQETQYFGPGTRLLVL.

This clonotype was counted a few times. The chain combines TRBV25-1 with TRBJ2-7; unclear D gene. Germline V CDR1 and CDR2: MGHDK, SYGVNS. The CDR3 is made up of 13 amino acids. V lost 8 bases and J 0 bases, leaving 11 bases between the germline ends. The CDR3 sequence is CASHGGSSYEQYF. The CDR3 DNA sequence: TGTGCCAGCCACGGCGGAAGCTCCTACGAGCAGTACTTC.

Written as DNA, the CDR3 is TGTGCCAGCAGGTCGACAGCGTTCAATGAGCAGTTCTTC. It encodes CASRSTAFNEQFF. This sequence joins TRBV6-5 and TRBJ2-1, with a tentative D call TRBD1 (5 bases). Germline loops: CDR1 MNHEY, CDR2 SVGAGI. The CDR3 is 13 residues long. V lost 6 bases and J lost 6, with 12 bases in between.

This chain joins TRBV9 and TRBJ1-5, with D tentatively TRBD1 (6 bases). The CDR3 extends over 13 amino acids. Germline CDR1 is SGDLS and CDR2 is YYNGEE. Deletions cut 3 bases from V and 6 bases from J, with 10 bases between. CDR3 sequence (DNA): TGTGCCAGCAGCGAGTCAGGGGCTCAGCCCCAGCATTTT. Translation gives CASSESGAQPQHF.

The chain joins TRBV29-1 to TRBJ1-3, with D unresolved. The CDR3 length is 14 residues. Germline V gene lookup returns CDR1 SQVTM and CDR2 ANQGSEA. Trimming pared 4 bases from V and 3 bases from J, leaving 13 bases between. This CDR3 reads CSVVGNGVGNTIYF. The CDR3 DNA reads TGCAGCGTTGTGGGGAACGGGGTTGGAAACACCATATATTTT.

The V call is TRBV5-1, the J call TRBJ2-7; the D gene is possibly TRBD2 (6 bases). Germline V CDR1 and CDR2: SGHRS, YFSETQ. This CDR3 has 15 amino acids. Trimming took off 2 bases at V and 3 bases at J, with 15 bases between the two ends. As DNA, the CDR3 is TGCGCCAGCAGCTTTTGGCGGGGCCGGAACTACGAGCAGTACTTC. Its translation: CASSFWRGRNYEQYF.